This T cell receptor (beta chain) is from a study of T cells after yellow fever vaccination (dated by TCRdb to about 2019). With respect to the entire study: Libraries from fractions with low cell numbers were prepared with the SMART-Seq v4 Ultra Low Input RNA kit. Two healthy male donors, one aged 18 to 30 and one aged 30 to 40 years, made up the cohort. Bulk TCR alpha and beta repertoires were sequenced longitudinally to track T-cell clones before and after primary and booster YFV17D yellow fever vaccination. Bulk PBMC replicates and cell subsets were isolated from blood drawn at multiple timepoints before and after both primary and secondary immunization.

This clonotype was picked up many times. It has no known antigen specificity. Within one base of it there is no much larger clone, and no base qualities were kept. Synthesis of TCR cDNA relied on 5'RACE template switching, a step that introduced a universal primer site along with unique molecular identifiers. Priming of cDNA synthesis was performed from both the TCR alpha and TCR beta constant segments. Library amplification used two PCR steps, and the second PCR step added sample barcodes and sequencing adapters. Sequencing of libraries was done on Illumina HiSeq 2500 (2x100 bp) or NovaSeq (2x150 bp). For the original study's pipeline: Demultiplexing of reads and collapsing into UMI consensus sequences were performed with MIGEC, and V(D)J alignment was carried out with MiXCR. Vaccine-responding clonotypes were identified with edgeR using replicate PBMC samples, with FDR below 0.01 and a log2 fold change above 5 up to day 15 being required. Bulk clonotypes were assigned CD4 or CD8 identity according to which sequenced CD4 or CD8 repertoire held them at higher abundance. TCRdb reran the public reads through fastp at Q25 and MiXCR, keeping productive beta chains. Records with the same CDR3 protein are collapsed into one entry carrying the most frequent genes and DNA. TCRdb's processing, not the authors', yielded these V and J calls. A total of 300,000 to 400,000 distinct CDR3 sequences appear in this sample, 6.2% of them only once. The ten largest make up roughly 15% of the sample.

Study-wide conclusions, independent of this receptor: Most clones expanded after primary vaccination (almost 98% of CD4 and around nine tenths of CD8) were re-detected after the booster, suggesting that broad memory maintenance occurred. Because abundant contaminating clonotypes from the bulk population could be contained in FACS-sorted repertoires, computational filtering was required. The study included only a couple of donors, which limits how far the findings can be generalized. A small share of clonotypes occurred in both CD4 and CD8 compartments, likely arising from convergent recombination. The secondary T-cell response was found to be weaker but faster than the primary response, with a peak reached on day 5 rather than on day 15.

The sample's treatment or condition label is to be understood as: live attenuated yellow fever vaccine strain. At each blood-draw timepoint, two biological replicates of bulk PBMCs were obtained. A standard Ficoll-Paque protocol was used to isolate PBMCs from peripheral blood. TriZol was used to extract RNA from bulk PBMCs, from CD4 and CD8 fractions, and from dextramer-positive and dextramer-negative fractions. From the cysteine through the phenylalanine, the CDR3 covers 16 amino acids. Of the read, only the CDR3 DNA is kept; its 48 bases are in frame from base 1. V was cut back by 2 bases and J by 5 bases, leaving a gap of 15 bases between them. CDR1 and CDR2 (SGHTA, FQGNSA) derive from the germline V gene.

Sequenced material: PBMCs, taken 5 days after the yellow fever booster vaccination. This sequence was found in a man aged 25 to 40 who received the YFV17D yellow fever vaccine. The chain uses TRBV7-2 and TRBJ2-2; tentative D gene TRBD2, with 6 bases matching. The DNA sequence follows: TGTGCCAGCAGCTTACGGGACTCCGGAGGGACCGGGGAGCTGTTTTTT. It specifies CASSLRDSGGTGELFF.